One and the same sample provided the 10 T cell receptor beta chains below, sequenced in a study of cytomegalovirus exposure and HLA in healthy donors. Use of 60 Vbeta and 13 Jbeta primers characterized the PCR. Only in-frame clones appear in the TCRdb table, and some are missing; sequencing was by immunoSEQ multiplex PCR. This table holds about 120,000 clones, about 70% found once. Sequenced material: PBMCs. These receptors were obtained from a woman in her thirties or forties in good health and CMV-seropositive.

This clone was counted a few times. The chain employs TRBV2 and TRBJ1-5, with TRBD1 as a possible D gene (6 bases). Looked up from germline, CDR1 is SNHLY and CDR2 is FYNNEI. The V end was cut by 6 bases, the J end by 5 bases, with 17 bases between. The CDR3 covers 15 residues. CDR3 sequence reads: CASRNLLDRHQPQHF. DNA of the CDR3: TGTGCCAGCAGGAACTTACTGGACAGACATCAGCCCCAGCATTTT.

The chain joins TRBV20-1 to TRBJ1-1, with a tentative D call TRBD1 (5 bases). The CDR3 sequence is 11 residues long. V lost 5 bases, J lost 10 bases, and 14 bases lay in between. Germline V lookup: CDR1 DFQATT, CDR2 SNEGSKA (reference sequence). CDR3 DNA: TGCAGTGCTTCGATCCGGGGGGGAGCTTTCTTT. As protein: CSASIRGGAFF.

This clone was seen a single time. The chain carries TRBV5-4 and TRBJ1-6; 9 bases fit TRBD1. V trimming: 4 bases; J trimming: 4 bases; junction bases outside the gene matches: 9. The germline gives CDR1 SGHNT, CDR2 YYREEE (reference sequence). This CDR3 is 17 amino acids long. This chain's CDR3 is CASSGPGQGFYNSPLHF. CDR3 in DNA: TGTGCCAGCAGCGGACCGGGACAGGGATTTTATAATTCACCCCTCCACTTT.

This clone was detected only a few times. This chain connects TRBV2 to TRBJ2-5, with 11 bases that match TRBD2. This CDR3 has 15 amino acids. V gave up 7 bases and J gave up 0 bases; unmatched junction bases: 4. The germline V gene has CDR1 SNHLY and CDR2 FYNNEI. The CDR3 loop is CASKLAGAYQETQYF. The CDR3 region has the DNA TGTGCCAGCAAACTAGCGGGGGCATACCAAGAGACCCAGTACTTC.

This rearrangement joins TRBV5-1 to TRBJ2-5; the match to TRBD2 covers 12 bases. The V segment lost 2 bases and the J segment 2 bases; nucleotides outside the gene matches: 1. The length of the CDR3 is 15 residues. From germline, CDR1 is SGHRS and CDR2 YFSETQ. The CDR3 sequence is CASSLGTSGQETQYF. The CDR3 bases are TGCGCCAGCAGCTTAGGGACTAGCGGGCAAGAGACCCAGTACTTC.

The chain has TRBV5-1 and TRBJ2-7; TRBD1 aligns across 7 bases. V trimming: 4 bases; J trimming: 3 bases; junction bases outside the gene matches: 10. From germline, CDR1 is SGHRS and CDR2 YFSETQ. The CDR3 is 15 amino acids. CDR3 sequence (DNA): TGCGCCAGCAGCAGGGGACAGATAAACTTCTACGAGCAGTACTTC. This codes for CASSRGQINFYEQYF.

J is TRBJ1-5 and V is TRBV25-1, with TRBD1 matching 7 bases. This CDR3 contains 16 residues. V trimming: 5 bases; J trimming: 5 bases; junction bases outside the gene matches: 12. Per the germline V gene, CDR1 is MGHDK and CDR2 is SYGVNS. CDR3 in DNA: TGTGCCAGCAGTCCGTCCCGGGACAGAAACGATCAGCCCCAGCATTTT. It translates to CASSPSRDRNDQPQHF. Looking up the rest from reference TRBV25-1 and TRBJ1-5 gives the full variable domain: EADIYQTPRYLVIGTGKKITLECSQTMGHDKMYWYQQDPGMELHLIHYSYGVNSTEKGDLSSESTVSRIRTEHFPLTLESARPSHTSQYLCASSPSRDRNDQPQHFGDGTRLSIL.

This clone was picked up a small number of times. This chain uses TRBV4-2 with TRBJ2-7; the match to TRBD2 covers 7 bases. This CDR3 comprises 16 residues. From germline, CDR1 is LGHNA and CDR2 YNFKEQ. V shed 1 base, J shed 5 bases, and the junction held 11 bases outside the gene matches. The CDR3 loop reads CASSQGSAGRDDEQYF. CDR3 DNA sequence: TGTGCCAGCAGCCAAGGTTCAGCGGGGAGGGACGACGAGCAGTACTTC.

The gene calls are TRBV4-1 and TRBJ2-3; D is perhaps TRBD1 (6 bases). Germline V gene data show CDR1 as MGHRA and CDR2 as YSYEKL. This CDR3 has 14 amino acids. V lost 3 bases and J lost 1, with 8 bases in between. In DNA, the CDR3 is TGCGCCAGCAGCCAGGGACACGGCACAGATACGCAGTATTTT. Its protein is CASSQGHGTDTQYF.

The table lists this clone with a count of one. The rearrangement joins TRBV30 to TRBJ1-2, with 10 bases fitting TRBD1. The V segment lost 5 bases and the J segment 0 bases; nucleotides outside the gene matches: 0. Germline values: CDR1 GTSNPN, CDR2 SVGIG (reference sequence). The CDR3 is 13 amino acids. CDR3 nucleotides: TGTGCCTGGGGACAGGGGGCTAACTATGGCTACACCTTC. This encodes CAWGQGANYGYTF.